A single sample gave rise to the 17 T cell receptor beta chains below, sequenced in a study of blood T cell repertoires in COVID-19. Using immunoSEQ multiplex PCR, the repertoire was profiled, and TCRdb retains in-frame clones only, with some absent. The sample consists of 250,000 to 350,000 clones, 80% to 90% of them appearing once. Sequences were obtained from peripheral blood. The receptors stem from a woman aged 25-40 years with active or convalescent COVID-19.

The chain recombines TRBV5-6 with TRBJ2-6; D is undetermined. The V and J ends lost 0 bases and 2 bases respectively, with 18 bases between them. This CDR3 has 19 residues. CDR1 is SGHDT and CDR2 is YYEEEE in the germline V gene. CDR3 DNA: TGTGCCAGCAGCTTGGTCACGGCTACCCTCGCGGCTGGGGCCAACGTCCTGACTTTC. This codes for CASSLVTATLAAGANVLTF.

This clone was seen more than once but under ten times. The V call is TRBV5-6, the J call TRBJ1-6, with D possibly TRBD1 on 5 matching bases. The CDR3 is made up of 15 amino acids. Trimming cost V 1 base and J 5 bases, with 10 bases left between them. Looked up from germline, CDR1 is SGHDT and CDR2 is YYEEEE. Here the CDR3 DNA reads TGTGCCAGCAGCTTGTTCGGGGGTAATAATTCACCCCTCCACTTT. This encodes CASSLFGGNNSPLHF.

V usage is TRBV5-1 and J usage is TRBJ2-3; 9 nucleotides match TRBD2. Germline lookup yields CDR1 SGHRS and CDR2 YFSETQ. This CDR3 contains 17 residues. With V trimmed by 2 bases and J by 3 bases, 10 bases remained unmatched. CDR3 nucleotides: TGCGCCAGCAGCTTATCTCGCGGGGGGGGCTTGACAGATACGCAGTATTTT. Translating gives CASSLSRGGGLTDTQYF.

This clone was picked up one time. The chain has TRBV7-8 and TRBJ1-1; unclear D gene. The CDR3 has 15 residues. Germline assignment: CDR1 SGHVS and CDR2 FQNEAQ. The V end lost 4 bases, the J end lost 3 bases, and 15 bases lay between the germline ends. This CDR3 is CASSSTGVRHTEAFF. The CDR3 DNA reads as TGTGCCAGCAGCTCAACCGGAGTTCGGCACACTGAAGCTTTCTTT.

The chain couples TRBV6-6 to TRBJ2-2; unclear D gene. Germline-derived CDR1 and CDR2 are MNHNY and SVGAGI (reference sequence). The CDR3 spans 14 residues. With 8 bases removed from V and 4 bases from J, the gap between germline ends came to 14 bases. The CDR3 coding sequence is TGTGCCAGCCACCCACGGGTGGCCACCGGGGAGCTGTTTTTT. Translating gives CASHPRVATGELFF.

V gene TRBV2 combines with J gene TRBJ1-2; TRBD1 matches at 8 bases. Germline CDR1 is SNHLY and CDR2 is FYNNEI. The CDR3 loop spans 13 amino acids. The trim removed 5 bases at V and 5 bases at J, leaving 4 bases unmatched. The CDR3 spells CASSSDRAYGYTF. The CDR3 bases are TGTGCCAGCAGTTCGGACAGGGCATATGGCTACACCTTC.

This sequence joins TRBV29-1 and TRBJ2-7, with 8 bases matching TRBD1. Germline CDR1 reads SQVTM; CDR2 reads ANQGSEA. The CDR3 is made up of 16 amino acids. V dropped 6 bases and J dropped 0; count of bases not matched to a gene: 13. The CDR3 coding sequence is TGCAGCGTCCGCCTCCCCGGGACAGGACTCTCCTACGAGCAGTACTTC. It codes for CSVRLPGTGLSYEQYF.

This clone was recorded only once. Here the CDR3 DNA reads TGTGCCAGCAGCTTGGACAGGGGCTCTGGGGCCAACGTCCTGACTTTC. Translating gives CASSLDRGSGANVLTF. The rearrangement uses TRBV5-8 and TRBJ2-6; 7 bases are a match to TRBD1. The CDR3 is 16 residues long. The ends lost 0 bases at V and 0 bases at J; junction bases unmatched: 0. Germline CDR1 SGHTS, CDR2 YDEGEE.

V and J are TRBV6-6 and TRBJ1-1; the match to TRBD1 covers 7 bases. Germline CDR1 MNHNY, CDR2 SVGAGI (reference sequence). CDR3 length equals 14 residues. The ends lost 6 bases at V and 0 bases at J; junction bases unmatched: 4. Here the CDR3 reads CASRAGTVNTEAFF. CDR3 DNA: TGTGCCAGCAGGGCCGGGACAGTGAACACTGAAGCTTTCTTT.

The CDR3 DNA sequence: TGCGCCAGCAGCCAAGATCCGGTTTACCATGGCTACACCTTC. Its translation: CASSQDPVYHGYTF. The chain uses TRBV4-3 and TRBJ1-2; D not certain. This CDR3 is 14 amino acids long. Germline V gene sequence: CDR1 LGHNA, CDR2 YSLEER. The V end lost 0 bases, the J end lost 6 bases, and 11 bases lay between the germline ends.

This clone was seen once. The CDR3 here is CASSLARNEKLFF. DNA for the CDR3: TGTGCCAGCAGCTTGGCCAGGAATGAAAAACTGTTTTTT. The chain uses TRBV5-6 and TRBJ1-4; D gene unclear. Per germline, CDR1 SGHDT and CDR2 YYEEEE. V lost 0 bases and J lost 5, with 5 bases in between. CDR3 size: 13 residues.

The chain links TRBV5-1 to TRBJ1-4; the D gene is possibly TRBD1 (6 bases). The CDR3 runs 15 residues. Per the germline V gene, CDR1 is SGHRS and CDR2 is YFSETQ. Trimming cost V 4 bases and J 4 bases, with 14 bases left between them. The CDR3 DNA reads TGCGCCAGCAGCCCTATGACAGGCTTTAATGAAAAACTGTTTTTT. It is translated as CASSPMTGFNEKLFF. Looking up the rest from reference TRBV5-1 and TRBJ1-4 gives the full variable domain: KAGVTQTPRYLIKTRGQQVTLSCSPISGHRSVSWYQQTPGQGLQFLFEYFSETQRNKGNFPGRFSGRQFSNSRSEMNVSTLELGDSALYLCASSPMTGFNEKLFFGSGTQLSVL.

V gene TRBV5-4 combines with J gene TRBJ2-2; D gene unclear. This CDR3 region has 12 residues. Trimming left V 1 base short and J 8 bases short, with 6 bases between. The germline CDR1 and CDR2 sequences are SGHNT and YYREEE (reference sequence). CDR3 residues: CASSLISGELFF. CDR3 in DNA: TGTGCCAGCAGCTTGATCTCTGGGGAGCTGTTTTTT.

The chain employs TRBV12-3 or TRBV12-4 and TRBJ2-7; the D gene is possibly TRBD1 (5 bases). The CDR3 has 13 amino acids. V lost 6 bases to trimming and J lost 1 base, with 10 bases between them. The CDR3 reads CASSPDSSYEQYF. In DNA form, the CDR3 reads TGTGCCAGCAGCCCCGACAGTTCCTACGAGCAGTACTTC.

This chain joins TRBV7-2 and TRBJ2-4; the match to TRBD2 covers 9 bases. Germline V CDR1 and CDR2: SGHTA, FQGNSA. The CDR3 is made up of 14 amino acids. V shed 7 bases, J shed 6 bases, and the junction held 7 bases outside the gene matches. CDR3 in DNA: TGTGCCAGCATCCCAGCGGGGGGCAGAAACATTCAGTACTTC. It translates to CASIPAGGRNIQYF. Variable domain in full (rest from reference TRBV7-2 and TRBJ2-4): GAGVSQSPSNKVTEKGKDVELRCDPISGHTALYWYRQSLGQGLEFLIYFQGNSAPDKSGLPSDRFSAERTGGSVSTLTIQRTQQEDSAVYLCASIPAGGRNIQYFGAGTRLSVL.

This clone occurred once. The rearrangement uses TRBV19 and TRBJ1-1; 7 nucleotides match TRBD1. The CDR3 is 16 residues long. Germline trimming cut 1 base from V and 6 bases from J; bases unmatched to any gene: 11. Germline CDR1 reads LNHDA; CDR2 reads SQIVND (reference sequence). CDR3 protein: CASSIAGQIFIPEAFF. The CDR3 DNA reads TGTGCCAGTAGTATAGCGGGACAGATTTTCATCCCTGAAGCTTTCTTT.

The V gene is TRBV18, the J gene TRBJ2-3; D is possibly TRBD1 (6 bases). The CDR3 runs to 16 residues. Germline V gene lookup returns CDR1 KGHSH and CDR2 LQKENI. V was shortened by 4 bases and J by 5 bases, with 19 bases between the two germline ends. DNA for the CDR3: TGTGCCAGCTCACAAGGACAGCCAGCCTTAGGAGATACGCAGTATTTT. Its translation is CASSQGQPALGDTQYF.